The 21 T cell receptor beta chains below were found in one sample sequenced in a study of cytomegalovirus exposure and HLA in healthy donors. Primers for the PCR totalled 60 Vbeta and 13 Jbeta. Here immunoSEQ multiplex PCR was the method, and the copy in TCRdb shows in-frame clones only, minus some. The sample carries more than 100,000 clones, less than 90% recorded once. Sequenced input: PBMCs. These receptors all stem from a man aged 45-65 years in good health and CMV-seronegative.

This sequence joins TRBV25-1 and TRBJ1-4, with D tentatively TRBD1 (6 bases). The CDR3 is made up of 14 amino acids. With 9 bases removed from V and 7 bases from J, the gap between germline ends came to 18 bases. From germline, CDR1 is MGHDK and CDR2 SYGVNS. This CDR3 reads CASGTFGEGEKLFF. CDR3 coding DNA: TGTGCCAGTGGGACATTCGGGGAGGGTGAAAAACTGTTTTTT.

The rearrangement joins TRBV7-9 to TRBJ2-5; D might be TRBD1 (6 bases). Trimming cost V 0 bases and J 5 bases, with 16 bases left between them. This CDR3 has 16 residues. Germline V gene sequence: CDR1 SEHNR, CDR2 FQNEAQ (reference sequence). The CDR3 bases are TGTGCCAGCAGCTTAGCGCCTACAGGGCTTTGGGAGACCCAGTACTTC. Its protein is CASSLAPTGLWETQYF.

The chain carries TRBV5-4 and TRBJ2-7; possibly TRBD1 for D (6 bases). Trimming cost V 3 bases and J 2 bases, with 9 bases left between them. CDR3 length equals 13 residues. Germline assignment: CDR1 SGHNT and CDR2 YYREEE (reference sequence). The CDR3 loop reads CASSYGQTYEQYF. In DNA form, the CDR3 reads TGTGCCAGCAGCTACGGACAGACCTACGAGCAGTACTTC.

The chain joins TRBV5-4 to TRBJ2-1; TRBD1 agrees at 11 bases. Germline V gene lookup returns CDR1 SGHNT and CDR2 YYREEE (reference sequence). The trim removed 0 bases at V and 4 bases at J, leaving 6 bases unmatched. There are 17 residues in the CDR3. CDR3 loop: CASSLEGTGGLYNEQFF. The CDR3 DNA is TGTGCCAGCAGCTTGGAAGGGACAGGGGGTTTGTACAATGAGCAGTTCTTC.

This clone was detected only a few times. V is TRBV4-1 and J is TRBJ2-2, with a tentative D call TRBD2 (7 bases). The CDR3 consists of 15 residues. Germline V lookup: CDR1 MGHRA, CDR2 YSYEKL. V dropped 3 bases and J dropped 5 bases, with 13 bases sitting between them. CDR3 bases: TGCGCCAGCAGCCAGGTGGGGGGGGCTACCGGGGAGCTGTTTTTT. This gives the protein CASSQVGGATGELFF.

The V call is TRBV5-4, the J call TRBJ2-7; D ambiguous. This CDR3 is 14 amino acids long. The V end lost 4 bases, the J end lost 1 base, and 12 bases lay between the germline ends. CDR1 is SGHNT, CDR2 YYREEE, per germline (reference sequence). The CDR3 DNA sequence: TGTGCCAGCAGCCCGGAGCTGGTGTCCTACGAGCAGTACTTC. Protein: CASSPELVSYEQYF. The variable domain in full, completed from reference TRBV5-4 and TRBJ2-7, reads ETGVTQSPTHLIKTRGQQVTLRCSSQSGHNTVSWYQQALGQGPQFIFQYYREEENGRGNFPPRFSGLQFPNYSSELNVNALELDDSALYLCASSPELVSYEQYFGPGTRLTVT.

The rearrangement links TRBV7-2 to TRBJ2-5, with TRBD2 matching over 8 bases. Germline values: CDR1 SGHTA, CDR2 FQGNSA. The junction had 10 bases not matched to a gene; V was cut back by 6 bases and J by 1 base. The CDR3 runs to 16 residues. The CDR3 DNA follows: TGTGCCAGCAGTTTGAATCCGGGGGGGCGCCAAGAGACCCAGTACTTC. This translates into CASSLNPGGRQETQYF.

V usage is TRBV14 and J usage is TRBJ2-7; possibly TRBD2 for D (5 bases). The CDR3 contains 14 residues. Trimming shortened V by 3 bases and J by 6 bases, and 15 bases separated the two germline ends. Germline V CDR1 and CDR2: SGHDN, FVKESK. In DNA form, the CDR3 reads TGTGCCAGCAGCCATCCCCTAGCTCCCGGCGAGCAGTACTTC. It encodes CASSHPLAPGEQYF.

The gene calls are TRBV29-1 and TRBJ2-7; tentative D call: TRBD1 (6 bases). In germline, CDR1 is SQVTM, CDR2 ANQGSEA. V was pared by 7 bases and J by 2 bases, with 15 bases between. This CDR3 has 13 amino acids. The CDR3 nucleotides read TGCAGCGCCGGGACACGTCTAGCCTACGAGCAGTACTTC. This codes for CSAGTRLAYEQYF.

V and J are TRBV19 and TRBJ1-5, with D possibly being TRBD1 (6 bases). V lost 2 bases and J lost 8, with 16 bases in between. The CDR3 has 15 residues. Germline-derived CDR1 and CDR2 are LNHDA and SQIVND (reference sequence). Written as DNA, the CDR3 is TGTGCCAGTAGTATACTTCGGACAGATCGGGAGCCCCAGCATTTT. It is translated as CASSILRTDREPQHF.

The chain recombines TRBV9 with TRBJ2-7, with 11 bases aligning to TRBD2. The V and J ends lost 0 bases and 5 bases, in that order; junction bases with no gene match: 10. The CDR3 extends over 17 amino acids. In germline, CDR1 is SGDLS, CDR2 YYNGEE. As DNA, the CDR3 is TGTGCCAGCAGCGTAGATTTAGCGGGGGGGGTTAAGGACGAGCAGTACTTC. Protein product: CASSVDLAGGVKDEQYF.

The rearrangement links TRBV7-2 to TRBJ2-1; TRBD2 aligns across 11 bases. The V segment lost 7 bases and the J segment 2 bases; nucleotides outside the gene matches: 4. Germline assignment: CDR1 SGHTA and CDR2 FQGNSA. The CDR3 runs 15 residues. The CDR3 loop reads CASTWTSGPYNEQFF. CDR3 bases: TGTGCCAGCACTTGGACTAGCGGGCCCTACAATGAGCAGTTCTTC.

The rearrangement uses TRBV28 and TRBJ2-7; 10 bases agree with TRBD1. This CDR3 is 15 amino acids long. After removal of 4 bases from V and 2 bases from J, the junction contained 5 bases not matched to a gene. The germline V gene has CDR1 MDHEN and CDR2 SYDVKM. CDR3 loop: CASSSAGQGAYEQYF. CDR3 coding DNA: TGTGCCAGCAGTTCCGCCGGACAGGGGGCCTACGAGCAGTACTTC.

CDR3 sequence reads: CASSPLAATGEAYF. The CDR3 bases are TGTGCCAGCAGCCCCTTAGCGGCAACCGGCGAGGCGTACTTC. This rearrangement joins TRBV7-2 to TRBJ2-7; the D gene is possibly TRBD2 (6 bases). CDR3 size: 14 residues. V dropped 5 bases and J dropped 12 bases, with 23 bases sitting between them. Germline V gene lookup returns CDR1 SGHTA and CDR2 FQGNSA.

The chain carries TRBV10-3 and TRBJ1-4; the match to TRBD1 covers 9 bases. J lost 8 bases, V lost 8 bases, and 3 bases had no gene match. The germline V gene has CDR1 ENHRY and CDR2 SYGVKD. The CDR3 loop spans 12 amino acids. Here the CDR3 DNA reads TGTGCCATCCGGGACAGGGAGGAAAAACTGTTTTTT. Encoded protein: CAIRDREEKLFF.

The rearrangement uses TRBV28 and TRBJ1-3; D unclear. This CDR3 has 12 residues. CDR1 MDHEN and CDR2 SYDVKM come from the germline V gene. V was shortened by 8 bases and J by 1 base, with 6 bases between the two germline ends. Here the CDR3 reads CASWESGNTIYF. CDR3 bases: TGTGCCAGCTGGGAGTCTGGAAACACCATATATTTT. Variable domain in full (rest from reference TRBV28 and TRBJ1-3): DVKVTQSSRYLVKRTGEKVFLECVQDMDHENMFWYRQDPGLGLRLIYFSYDVKMKEKGDIPEGYSVSREKKERFSLILESASTNQTSMYLCASWESGNTIYFGEGSWLTVV.

This clone was picked up a small number of times. The chain is built from TRBV5-4 and TRBJ2-5; 7 bases agree with TRBD1. The CDR3 has 14 amino acids. V trimming: 3 bases; J trimming: 11 bases; junction bases outside the gene matches: 13. Germline V gives CDR1 SGHNT, CDR2 YYREEE (reference sequence). The CDR3 DNA is TGTGCCAGCAGCTCCACACAGGGGTTAGAAGAGCAGTACTTC. Residues: CASSSTQGLEEQYF.

V usage is TRBV15 and J usage is TRBJ2-3, with no clear D. The CDR3 runs 13 residues. CDR1 and CDR2 (germline): LNHNV, YYDKDF (reference sequence). Trimming removed 5 bases from V and 4 bases from J, with 10 bases in between. CDR3: CATSFDTSDTQYF. The CDR3 nucleotides are TGTGCCACCAGCTTCGACACGTCAGATACGCAGTATTTT.

The chain recombines TRBV9 with TRBJ2-3; unclear D gene. Germline CDR1 SGDLS, CDR2 YYNGEE. This CDR3 spans 14 amino acids. Trimming pared 0 bases from V and 7 bases from J, leaving 12 bases between. The CDR3 nucleotides are TGTGCCAGCAGCGTAGATCCCGGTTCGAATACGCAGTATTTT. Protein sequence: CASSVDPGSNTQYF. The variable domain in full, completed from reference TRBV9 and TRBJ2-3, reads DSGVTQTPKHLITATGQRVTLRCSPRSGDLSVYWYQQSLDQGLQFLIQYYNGEERAKGNILERFSAQQFPDLHSELNLSSLELGDSALYFCASSVDPGSNTQYFGPGTRLTVL.

The chain carries TRBV7-2 and TRBJ1-5; D uncertain. The CDR3 is 17 residues long. Germline CDR1 reads SGHTA; CDR2 reads FQGNSA. V was shortened by 2 bases and J by 4 bases, with 18 bases between the two germline ends. This chain's CDR3 is CASSLFPDGEGNQPQHF. The DNA for the CDR3 is TGTGCCAGCAGCTTATTTCCTGATGGGGAGGGAAATCAGCCCCAGCATTTT.

The chain uses TRBV5-1 and TRBJ1-2; 7 nucleotides line up with TRBD1. Trimming took 4 bases from V and 8 from J; bases not matched to a gene: 8. Germline-derived CDR1 and CDR2 are SGHRS and YFSETQ. The CDR3 spans 13 residues. CDR3 bases: TGCGCCAGCAGCCCAGGGGGGCTGGGCGGCTACACCTTC. The encoded protein is CASSPGGLGGYTF.